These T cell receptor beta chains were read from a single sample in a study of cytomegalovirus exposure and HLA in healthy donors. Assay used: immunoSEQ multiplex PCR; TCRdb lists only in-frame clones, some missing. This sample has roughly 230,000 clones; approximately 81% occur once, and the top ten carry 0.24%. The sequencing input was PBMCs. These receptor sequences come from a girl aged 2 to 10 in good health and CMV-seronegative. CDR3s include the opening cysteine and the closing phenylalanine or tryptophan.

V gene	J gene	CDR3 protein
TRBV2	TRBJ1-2	CASQTGVYGYTF
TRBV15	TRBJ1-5	CATSRGRTDLWPQHF
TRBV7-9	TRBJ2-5	CASSGRTSGPQETQYF
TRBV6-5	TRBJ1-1	CASSYSQGSGTEAFF
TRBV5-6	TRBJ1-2	CASSFRTGNYGYTF
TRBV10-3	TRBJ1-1	CAISRTGEDTEAFF
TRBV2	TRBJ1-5	CASSEGRGLGQPQHF
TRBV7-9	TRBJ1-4	CSSSLRQGREKLFF
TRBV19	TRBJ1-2	CASSIPGGSDGYTF
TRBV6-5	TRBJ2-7	CASSYSSGEQYF
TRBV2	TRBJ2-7	CASRDRLARYEQYF
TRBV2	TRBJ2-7	CASRWGDRGGNEQYF
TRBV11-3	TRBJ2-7	CASSYWTEKYEQYF